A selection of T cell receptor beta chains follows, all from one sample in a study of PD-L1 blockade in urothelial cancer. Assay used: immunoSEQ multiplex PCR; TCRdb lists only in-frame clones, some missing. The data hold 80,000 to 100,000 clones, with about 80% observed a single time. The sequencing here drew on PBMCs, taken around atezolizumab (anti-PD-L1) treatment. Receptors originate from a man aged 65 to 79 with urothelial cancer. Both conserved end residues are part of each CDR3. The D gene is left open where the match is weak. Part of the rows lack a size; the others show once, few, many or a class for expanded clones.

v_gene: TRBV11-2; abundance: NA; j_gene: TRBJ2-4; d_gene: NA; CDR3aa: CASSLNSGSPYF; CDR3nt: TGTGCCAGCAGCTTAAATTCAGGGTCCCCGTACTTC
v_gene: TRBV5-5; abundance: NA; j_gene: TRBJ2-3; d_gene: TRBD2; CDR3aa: CASSSGSYTDTQYF; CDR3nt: TGTGCCAGCAGCAGCGGGAGTTACACAGATACGCAGTATTTT
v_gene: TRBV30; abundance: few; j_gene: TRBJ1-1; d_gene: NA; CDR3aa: CAWSVGGEDTEAFF; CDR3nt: TGTGCCTGGAGTGTGGGGGGGGAGGACACTGAAGCTTTCTTT
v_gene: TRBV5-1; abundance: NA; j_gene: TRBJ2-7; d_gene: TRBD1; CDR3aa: CASSFLGDRAEDEQYF; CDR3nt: TGCGCCAGCAGCTTTTTGGGGGACAGGGCTGAGGACGAGCAGTACTTC
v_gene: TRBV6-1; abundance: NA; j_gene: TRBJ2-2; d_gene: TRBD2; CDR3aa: CASSIAGADTGELFF; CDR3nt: TGTGCCAGCAGTATAGCGGGGGCCGACACCGGGGAGCTGTTTTTT
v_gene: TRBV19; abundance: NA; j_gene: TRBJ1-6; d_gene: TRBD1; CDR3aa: CASSPTGVRSPLHF; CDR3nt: TGTGCCAGTAGTCCAACAGGGGTACGGTCACCCCTCCACTTT
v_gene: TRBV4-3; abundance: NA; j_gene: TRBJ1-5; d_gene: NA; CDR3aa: CASSQDIRGARHF; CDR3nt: TGCGCCAGCAGCCAAGATATAAGGGGCGCCCGGCATTTT
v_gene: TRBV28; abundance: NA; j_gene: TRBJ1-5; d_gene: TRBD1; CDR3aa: CASSRGQDNQPQHF; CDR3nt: TGTGCCAGCAGTCGAGGACAGGACAATCAGCCCCAGCATTTT
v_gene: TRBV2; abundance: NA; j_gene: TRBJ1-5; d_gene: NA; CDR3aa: CASSHSGISLGNQPQHF; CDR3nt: TGTGCCAGCAGTCATTCCGGGATTTCCCTGGGCAATCAGCCCCAGCATTTT
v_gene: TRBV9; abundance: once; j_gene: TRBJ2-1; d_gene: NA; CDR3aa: CASSVRKVSSYNEQFF; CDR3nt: TGTGCCAGCAGCGTCAGGAAGGTAAGCTCCTACAATGAGCAGTTCTTC
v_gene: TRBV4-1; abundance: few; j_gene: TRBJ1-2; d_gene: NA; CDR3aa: CASSQGAQDGYTF; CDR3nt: TGCGCCAGCAGCCAAGGGGCTCAGGATGGCTACACCTTC
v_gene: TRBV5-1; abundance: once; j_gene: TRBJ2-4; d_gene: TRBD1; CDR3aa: CASSPAGTGSNIQYF; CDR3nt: TGCGCCAGCAGCCCGGCCGGGACAGGGTCGAACATTCAGTACTTC
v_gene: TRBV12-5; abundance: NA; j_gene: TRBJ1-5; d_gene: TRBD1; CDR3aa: CASGSGGSNQPQHF; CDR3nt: TGTGCTAGTGGTTCAGGGGGCAGCAATCAGCCCCAGCATTTT
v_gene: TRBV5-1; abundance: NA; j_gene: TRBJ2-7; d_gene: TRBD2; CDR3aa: CASSLGTSGSYEQYF; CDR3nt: TGCGCCAGCAGCTTGGGGACTAGCGGGAGTTACGAGCAGTACTTC
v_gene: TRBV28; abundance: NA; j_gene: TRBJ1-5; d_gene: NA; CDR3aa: CASRLRGDNNQPQHF; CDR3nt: TGTGCCAGCAGGTTACGGGGGGACAACAATCAGCCCCAGCATTTT
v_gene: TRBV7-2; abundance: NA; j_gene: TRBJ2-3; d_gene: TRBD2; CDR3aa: CASSLTPSGRVGTDTQYF; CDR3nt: TGTGCCAGCAGCCTTACCCCTAGCGGGAGGGTGGGGACAGATACGCAGTATTTT
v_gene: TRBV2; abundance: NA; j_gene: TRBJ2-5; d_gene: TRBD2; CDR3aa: CASNRLAGGETQYF; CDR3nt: TGTGCCAGCAACCGACTAGCGGGTGGGGAGACCCAGTACTTC
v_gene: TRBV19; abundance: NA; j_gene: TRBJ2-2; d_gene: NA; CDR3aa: CASTQTGELFF; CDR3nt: TGTGCCAGTACCCAAACCGGGGAGCTGTTTTTT
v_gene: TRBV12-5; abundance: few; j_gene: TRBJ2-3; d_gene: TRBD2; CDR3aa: CASGLSAGGPDTQYF; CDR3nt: TGTGCTAGTGGTTTGTCCGCGGGAGGGCCAGATACGCAGTATTTT
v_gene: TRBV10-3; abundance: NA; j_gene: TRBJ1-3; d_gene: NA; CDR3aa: CAMGGGPSGNTIYF; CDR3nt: TGTGCCATGGGGGGGGGCCCCTCTGGAAACACCATATATTTT
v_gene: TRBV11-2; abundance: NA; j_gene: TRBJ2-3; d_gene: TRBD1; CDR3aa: CASSLRTGLTDTQYF; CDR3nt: TGTGCCAGCAGCTTACGGACAGGCCTCACAGATACGCAGTATTTT
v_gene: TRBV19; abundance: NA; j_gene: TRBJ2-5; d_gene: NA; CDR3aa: CASSIGWDTQETQYF; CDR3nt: TGTGCCAGTAGTATAGGATGGGACACACAAGAGACCCAGTACTTC
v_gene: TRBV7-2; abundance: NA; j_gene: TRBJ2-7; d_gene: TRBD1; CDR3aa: CASSLSQGAGEQYF; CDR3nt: TGTGCCAGCAGCTTATCACAGGGGGCAGGAGAGCAGTACTTC
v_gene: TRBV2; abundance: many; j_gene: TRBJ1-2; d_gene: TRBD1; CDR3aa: CASSPDRVGGYTF; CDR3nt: TGTGCCAGCAGCCCCGACAGGGTTGGAGGCTACACCTTC
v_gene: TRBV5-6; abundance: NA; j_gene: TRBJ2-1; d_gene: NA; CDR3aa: CASSSQVEQFF; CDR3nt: TGTGCCAGCAGCTCTCAGGTTGAGCAGTTCTTC
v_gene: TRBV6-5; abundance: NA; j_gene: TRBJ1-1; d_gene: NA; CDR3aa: CASSYTPWGDTEAFF; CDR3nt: TGTGCCAGCAGTTACACCCCCTGGGGGGACACTGAAGCTTTCTTT
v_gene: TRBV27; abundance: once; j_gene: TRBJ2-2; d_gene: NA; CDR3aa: CASSLNGVNTGELFF; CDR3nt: TGTGCCAGCAGTTTAAACGGGGTGAACACCGGGGAGCTGTTTTTT
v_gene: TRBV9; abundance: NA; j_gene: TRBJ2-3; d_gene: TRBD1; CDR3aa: CASSQGAITDTQYF; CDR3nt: TGTGCCAGCAGCCAGGGGGCGATCACAGATACGCAGTATTTT
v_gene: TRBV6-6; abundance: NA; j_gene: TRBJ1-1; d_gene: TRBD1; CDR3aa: CASSSQGKAGTEAFF; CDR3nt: TGTGCCAGCAGTTCACAGGGGAAAGCGGGCACTGAAGCTTTCTTT
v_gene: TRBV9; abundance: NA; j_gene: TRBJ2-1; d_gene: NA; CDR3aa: CASSVRGGEQFF; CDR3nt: TGTGCCAGCAGCGTAAGAGGCGGTGAGCAGTTCTTC
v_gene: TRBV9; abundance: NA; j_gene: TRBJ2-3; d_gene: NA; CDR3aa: CASSPHSGGGARTDTQYF; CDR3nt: TGTGCCAGCAGCCCCCATTCAGGAGGAGGGGCTCGCACAGATACGCAGTATTTT
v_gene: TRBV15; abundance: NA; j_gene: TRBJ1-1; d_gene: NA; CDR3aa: CATSRTASNTEAFF; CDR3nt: TGTGCCACCAGCAGGACAGCCTCGAACACTGAAGCTTTCTTT
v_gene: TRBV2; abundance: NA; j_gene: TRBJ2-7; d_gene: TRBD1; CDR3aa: CASSEALLGQGEAYEQYF; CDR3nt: TGTGCCAGCAGTGAAGCGCTTCTTGGACAGGGGGAGGCCTACGAGCAGTACTTC
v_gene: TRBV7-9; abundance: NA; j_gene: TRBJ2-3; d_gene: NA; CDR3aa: CASSLGGVEDTQYF; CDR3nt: TGTGCCAGCAGCTTAGGGGGAGTAGAAGATACGCAGTATTTT